This record looks at one TCR beta chain sequence and its context. Its specificity is not known. These data belong to a study of glioma-infiltrating T cells after dendritic cell vaccination. Study overall: Between the early 2000s and the early 2010s, patients got autologous tumor lysate-pulsed dendritic cell vaccines.

The method was immunoSEQ multiplex PCR; TCRdb's version includes in-frame clones alone and lacks a portion of them. Among around 23,000 clones listed, roughly 86% were seen once. Trimming removed 4 bases from V and 7 bases from J, with 10 bases in between. This CDR3 spans 11 amino acids. The V gene's germline CDR1 is SQVTM and CDR2 ANQGSEA. General study results and limits: Survival was not directly related to TCR clonality in these patients.

Time point denoted: after dendritic cell vaccination, including at tumor progression/relapse. The chain joins TRBV29-1 to TRBJ1-2; the D is unclear. The sequences come from blood, collected after dendritic cell vaccination. The sequence was obtained from a human donor with glioblastoma. CDR3 in amino acids: CSVARERGYTF. CDR3 DNA sequence: TGCAGCGTTGCGAGGGAACGTGGCTACACCTTC.